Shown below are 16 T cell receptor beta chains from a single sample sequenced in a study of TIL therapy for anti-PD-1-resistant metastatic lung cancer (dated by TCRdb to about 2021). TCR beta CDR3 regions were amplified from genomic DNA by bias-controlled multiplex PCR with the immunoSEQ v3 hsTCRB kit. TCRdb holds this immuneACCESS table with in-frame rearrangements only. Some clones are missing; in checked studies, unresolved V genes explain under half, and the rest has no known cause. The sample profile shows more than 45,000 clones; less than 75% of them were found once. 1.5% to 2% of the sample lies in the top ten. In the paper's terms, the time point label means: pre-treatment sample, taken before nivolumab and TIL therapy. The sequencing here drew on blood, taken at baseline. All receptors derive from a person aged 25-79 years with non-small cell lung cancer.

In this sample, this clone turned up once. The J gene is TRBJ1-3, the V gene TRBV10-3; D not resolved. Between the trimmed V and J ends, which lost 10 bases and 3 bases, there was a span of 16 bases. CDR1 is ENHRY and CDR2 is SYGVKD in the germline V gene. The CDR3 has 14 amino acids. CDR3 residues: CASLGTPIGNTIYF. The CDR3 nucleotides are TGTGCCAGCCTAGGAACTCCAATTGGAAACACCATATATTTT.

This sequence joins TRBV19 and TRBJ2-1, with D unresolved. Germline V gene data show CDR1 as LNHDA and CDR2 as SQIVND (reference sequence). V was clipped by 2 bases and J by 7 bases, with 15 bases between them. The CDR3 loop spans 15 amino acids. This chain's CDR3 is CASSIFPVSRNEQFF. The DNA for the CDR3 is TGTGCCAGTAGTATATTTCCGGTTTCAAGGAATGAGCAGTTCTTC. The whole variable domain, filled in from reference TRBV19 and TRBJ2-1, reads DGGITQSPKYLFRKEGQNVTLSCEQNLNHDAMYWYRQDPGQGLRLIYYSQIVNDFQKGDIAEGYSVSREKKESFPLTVTSAQKNPTAFYLCASSIFPVSRNEQFFGPGTRLTVL.

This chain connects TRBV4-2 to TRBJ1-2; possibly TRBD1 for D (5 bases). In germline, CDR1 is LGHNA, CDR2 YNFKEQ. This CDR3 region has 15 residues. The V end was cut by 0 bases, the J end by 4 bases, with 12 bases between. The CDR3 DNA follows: TGTGCCAGCAGCCAAGAATTGGGAGGGGTCTATGGCTACACCTTC. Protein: CASSQELGGVYGYTF.

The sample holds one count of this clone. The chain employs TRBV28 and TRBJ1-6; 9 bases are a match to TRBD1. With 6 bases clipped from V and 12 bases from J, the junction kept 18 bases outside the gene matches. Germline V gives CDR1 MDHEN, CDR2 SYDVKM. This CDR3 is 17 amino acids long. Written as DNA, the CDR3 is TGTGCCAGCAGCCGCCTGACCGGGACAGGGACCTTTGGACCCCTCCACTTT. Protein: CASSRLTGTGTFGPLHF. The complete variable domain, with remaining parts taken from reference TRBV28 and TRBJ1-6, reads DVKVTQSSRYLVKRTGEKVFLECVQDMDHENMFWYRQDPGLGLRLIYFSYDVKMKEKGDIPEGYSVSREKKERFSLILESASTNQTSMYLCASSRLTGTGTFGPLHFGNGTRLTVT.

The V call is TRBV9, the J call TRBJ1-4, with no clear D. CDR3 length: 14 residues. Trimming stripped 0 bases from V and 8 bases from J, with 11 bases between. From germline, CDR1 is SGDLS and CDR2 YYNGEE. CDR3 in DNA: TGTGCCAGCAGCGTAGAACCCTGGGAGGAAAAACTGTTTTTT. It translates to CASSVEPWEEKLFF.

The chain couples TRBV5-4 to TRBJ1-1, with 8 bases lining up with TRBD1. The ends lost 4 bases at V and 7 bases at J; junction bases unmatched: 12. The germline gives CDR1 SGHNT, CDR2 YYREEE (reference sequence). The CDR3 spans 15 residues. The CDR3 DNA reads TGTGCCAGCAGCACGGACGGACAGGGAATCTATGAAGCTTTCTTT. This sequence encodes CASSTDGQGIYEAFF.

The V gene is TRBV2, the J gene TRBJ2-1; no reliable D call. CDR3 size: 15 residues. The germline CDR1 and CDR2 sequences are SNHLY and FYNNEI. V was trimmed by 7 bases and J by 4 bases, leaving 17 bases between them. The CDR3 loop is CASMPVGTSYNEQFF. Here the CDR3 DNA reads TGTGCCAGCATGCCCGTGGGCACCTCATACAATGAGCAGTTCTTC.

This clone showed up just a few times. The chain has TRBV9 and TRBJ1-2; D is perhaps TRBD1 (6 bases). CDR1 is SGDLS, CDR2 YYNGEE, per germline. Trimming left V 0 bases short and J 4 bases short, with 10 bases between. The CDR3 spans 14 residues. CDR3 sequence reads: CASSVGQVGYGYTF. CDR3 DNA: TGTGCCAGCAGCGTAGGACAGGTCGGCTATGGCTACACCTTC.

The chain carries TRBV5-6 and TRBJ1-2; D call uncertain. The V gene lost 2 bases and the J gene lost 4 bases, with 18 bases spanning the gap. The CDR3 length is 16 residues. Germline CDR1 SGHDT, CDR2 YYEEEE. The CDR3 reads CASSFFRATRGYGYTF. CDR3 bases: TGTGCCAGCAGCTTCTTTAGGGCTACCCGGGGCTATGGCTACACCTTC.

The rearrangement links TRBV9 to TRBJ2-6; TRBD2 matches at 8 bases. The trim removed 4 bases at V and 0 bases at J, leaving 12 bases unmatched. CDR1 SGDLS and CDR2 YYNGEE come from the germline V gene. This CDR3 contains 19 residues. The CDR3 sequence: CASSQPRGGAGSGANVLTF. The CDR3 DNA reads TGTGCCAGCAGCCAGCCCCGGGGGGGGGCCGGCTCTGGGGCCAACGTCCTGACTTTC.

This CDR3 reads CASGFGDRARVSYEQYF. CDR3 in DNA: TGTGCTAGTGGTTTCGGGGACAGGGCGAGGGTCTCCTACGAGCAGTACTTC. This chain uses TRBV12-5 with TRBJ2-7, with TRBD1 identical over 9 bases. With V trimmed by 3 bases and J by 0 bases, 9 bases remained unmatched. This CDR3 has 17 residues. From germline, CDR1 is LGHNT and CDR2 FRNRAP.

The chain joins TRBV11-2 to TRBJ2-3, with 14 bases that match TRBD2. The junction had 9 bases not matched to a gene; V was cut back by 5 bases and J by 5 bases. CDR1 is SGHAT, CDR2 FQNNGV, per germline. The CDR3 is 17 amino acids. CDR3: CASSPWTSGGKQDTQYF. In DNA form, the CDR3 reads TGTGCCAGCAGCCCTTGGACTAGCGGGGGGAAACAAGATACGCAGTATTTT.

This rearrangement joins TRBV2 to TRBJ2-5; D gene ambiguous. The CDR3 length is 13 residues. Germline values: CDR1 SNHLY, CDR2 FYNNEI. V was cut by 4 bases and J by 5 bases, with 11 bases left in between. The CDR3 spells CASSANSRETQYF. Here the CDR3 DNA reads TGTGCCAGCAGTGCCAACAGTAGGGAGACCCAGTACTTC.

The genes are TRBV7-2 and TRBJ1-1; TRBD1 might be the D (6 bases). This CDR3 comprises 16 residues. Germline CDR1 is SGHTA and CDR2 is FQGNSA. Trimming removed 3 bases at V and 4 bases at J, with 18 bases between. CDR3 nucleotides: TGTGCCAGCAGCTTTGTGGGGGGCGAATGGTCCACTGAAGCTTTCTTT. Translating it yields CASSFVGGEWSTEAFF.

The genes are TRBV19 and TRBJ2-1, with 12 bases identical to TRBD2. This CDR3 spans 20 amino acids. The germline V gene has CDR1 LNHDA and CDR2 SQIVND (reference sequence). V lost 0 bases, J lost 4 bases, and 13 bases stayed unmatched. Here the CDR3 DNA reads TGTGCCAGTAGTATAGATCTCTGGCTAGCGGGGGGGCAAAGGTACAATGAGCAGTTCTTC. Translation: CASSIDLWLAGGQRYNEQFF.

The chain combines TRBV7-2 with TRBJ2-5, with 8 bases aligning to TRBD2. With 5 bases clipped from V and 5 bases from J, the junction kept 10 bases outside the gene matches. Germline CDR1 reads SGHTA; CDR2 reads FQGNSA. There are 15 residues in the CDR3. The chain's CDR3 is CASSQGRGLVETQYF. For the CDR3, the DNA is TGTGCCAGCAGCCAGGGGAGGGGACTAGTCGAGACCCAGTACTTC.